The T cell receptor (beta chain) described here comes from a study of shared clonotypes between healthy human individuals. In the study overall: Three plates each covered CD4 naive and memory; CD8 naive two, CD8 memory one.

With respect to this clone: Its antigen remains unknown. Other DNA sequences of this sample code for an identical CDR3.

Study findings and constraints: Shared clonotypes across all four donors exceeded non-shared ones in generation probability. About 5% of naive CD4 clonotypes were common to a few donors. Sorted-subset sequencing, rarefaction showed, was incomplete despite large depth.

Germline lookup yields CDR1 MNHNS and CDR2 SASEGT. The V gene lost 6 bases and the J gene lost 5 bases, with 4 bases spanning the gap. The CDR3 is 11 amino acids. The data were produced by immunoSEQ multiplex PCR, yet TCRdb's version contains in-frame clones alone and is incomplete. The data contain about 1,500,000 clones, around 97% of them singletons. The rearrangement links TRBV6-1 to TRBJ2-2; D call uncertain. The origin of this receptor is a man under 40 in good health. Sequencing was done on a sample of naive CD4+ T cells sorted from blood. Subset indicated: CD45RA+ positively selected. CDR3 region: CASSRTGELFF. For the CDR3, the DNA is TGTGCCAGCAGCAGGACCGGGGAGCTGTTTTTT.